The rows below give T cell receptor beta chains drawn from one sample of a study of CD8+CD57+ T cells in acquired aplastic anemia. TCRdb redid the calling of the reads with MiXCR, one entry per CDR3 protein. This sample carries some 200,000 distinct CDR3 sequences, roughly half of them seen once, and the ten largest clones take approximately 9.7%. The sequenced sample was sorted CD4+, CD8+, or CD8+CD57+ T cells (not recorded which) from PBMCs. Receptor source: a human donor with aplastic anemia. CDR3s include the opening cysteine and the closing phenylalanine or tryptophan. The D gene is left open where the match is weak. Some rows have no size entry. The others give once, few or many, or a class for an expanded clone.

CDR3 protein: CASSDNGSPLHF; CDR3 DNA: TGTGCCAGCAGCGACAACGGTTCACCCCTCCACTTT; V gene: TRBV2; J gene: TRBJ1-6; clone size: -; D gene: -
CDR3 protein: CASLRGDTQYF; CDR3 DNA: TGCGCCAGCTTACGGGGGGATACGCAGTATTTT; V gene: TRBV10-2; J gene: TRBJ2-3; clone size: -; D gene: -
CDR3 protein: CASKGVYGNTEAFF; CDR3 DNA: TGTGCCAGTAAAGGGGTTTATGGGAACACTGAAGCTTTCTTT; V gene: TRBV19; J gene: TRBJ1-1; clone size: many; D gene: -
CDR3 protein: CATQGETGQPQHF; CDR3 DNA: TGTGCCACACAGGGTGAAACAGGGCAGCCCCAGCATTTT; V gene: TRBV10-3; J gene: TRBJ1-5; clone size: many; D gene: -
CDR3 protein: CASSLARISYEQYF; CDR3 DNA: TGTGCCAGCAGCTTAGCCAGGATCTCCTACGAGCAGTACTTC; V gene: TRBV7-9; J gene: TRBJ2-7; clone size: many; D gene: -
CDR3 protein: CASSLTSGSTGELFF; CDR3 DNA: TGCGCCAGCAGCTTGACTAGCGGGAGCACCGGGGAGCTGTTTTTT; V gene: TRBV5-1; J gene: TRBJ2-2; clone size: many; D gene: TRBD2
CDR3 protein: CSARQGSMETQYF; CDR3 DNA: TGCAGTGCTAGACAGGGGTCGATGGAGACCCAGTACTTC; V gene: TRBV20-1; J gene: TRBJ2-5; clone size: many; D gene: -
CDR3 protein: CASSLEGQGNTEAFF; CDR3 DNA: TGCGCCAGCAGCCTAGAGGGACAGGGGAACACTGAAGCTTTCTTT; V gene: TRBV4-3; J gene: TRBJ1-1; clone size: -; D gene: TRBD1
CDR3 protein: CASSSSGGVNEQFF; CDR3 DNA: TGTGCCAGCAGCTCCAGCGGGGGGGTCAATGAGCAGTTCTTC; V gene: TRBV11-1; J gene: TRBJ2-1; clone size: -; D gene: TRBD2
CDR3 protein: CASSTTEGQGMRMHTEAFF; CDR3 DNA: TGTGCCAGTAGCACAACAGAGGGACAGGGCATGAGGATGCACACTGAAGCTTTCTTT; V gene: TRBV19; J gene: TRBJ1-1; clone size: -; D gene: TRBD1
CDR3 protein: CASSEDRLALYRQFF; CDR3 DNA: TGTGCCAGCAGCGAGGACCGACTAGCACTATATCGGCAGTTCTTC; V gene: TRBV11-2; J gene: TRBJ2-1; clone size: -; D gene: TRBD2
CDR3 protein: CASRSDSYNEQFF; CDR3 DNA: TGTGCCAGCAGGTCGGACAGCTACAATGAGCAGTTCTTC; V gene: TRBV7-9; J gene: TRBJ2-1; clone size: few; D gene: -
CDR3 protein: CSVVGVANEQFF; CDR3 DNA: TGCAGCGTTGTGGGCGTTGCGAATGAGCAGTTCTTC; V gene: TRBV29-1; J gene: TRBJ2-1; clone size: -; D gene: -
CDR3 protein: CASRYKTGSYEQYF; CDR3 DNA: TGTGCCAGCCGCTACAAGACAGGGTCCTACGAGCAGTACTTC; V gene: TRBV6-1; J gene: TRBJ2-7; clone size: many; D gene: TRBD1